This T cell receptor beta chain derives from a study of memory CD4+ T cells and cytomegalovirus serostatus. Study-level results: The CMV-associated TCR signature appears largely within the CD4+ memory repertoire.

About this clone itself: Its antigen is unknown.

V lost 2 bases, J lost 4 bases, and 8 bases lay in between. CDR1 and CDR2 (germline): KGHSH, LQKENI. The CDR3 has 14 residues. Authors' processing steps: Out-of-frame sequences were removed, leaving 2 million to 2.5 million distinct TCRbeta sequences. The method was immunoSEQ multiplex PCR; TCRdb's version includes in-frame clones alone and lacks a portion of them. D and trimming come from the DNA, and the V and J calls and clone size come from that table. The repertoire consists of about 92,000 clones, with around 80% occurring once and the leading ten covering around 3.6%. Single viable CD3+CD4+CD8-CD45RO+ cells were sorted as the memory CD4+ T cells.

The TCR comes from an adult in good health and CMV-seropositive. The specimen sequenced was memory CD4+ T cells from blood. The chain links TRBV18 to TRBJ2-2; D is ambiguous. The DNA of the CDR3 is TGTGCCAGCTCACCAACACGTGGCACCGGGGAGCTGTTTTTT. Encoded protein: CASSPTRGTGELFF. Together with reference TRBV18 and TRBJ2-2, the CDR3 gives the full variable domain: NAGVMQNPRHLVRRRGQEARLRCSPMKGHSHVYWYRQLPEEGLKFMVYLQKENIIDESGMPKERFSAEFPKEGPSILRIQQVVRGDSAAYFCASSPTRGTGELFFGEGSRLTVL.